This TCR beta chain emerged from a study of metastatic and nonmetastatic thyroid tumors. Across the whole study: Samples came from malignant and benign thyroid patients, and repertoires were compared across blood and tumor or nodule tissue.

TCRdb reassembled clones from the PCR reads with MiXCR. The sample includes about 17,000 clones, 26% of them seen just once. Thyroid surgery was preceded by no treatment in any patient. This clone was seen many times. Per the germline V gene, CDR1 is SGHKS and CDR2 is YYEKEE (reference sequence). The CDR3 is 11 amino acids. Trimming removed 5 bases at V and 7 bases at J, with 9 bases between. This clonotype originated in a female donor with papillary thyroid cancer or a benign thyroid nodule (not recorded which). Some clones in this sample may be carry-over from other donors' samples. The source material was tumor tissue. V gene TRBV5-5 combines with J gene TRBJ1-2; D is uncertain. Here the CDR3 reads CASRSGGGYTF. In nucleotides, the CDR3 is TGTGCCAGCAGGAGTGGAGGTGGCTACACCTTC.